This TCR beta chain was found in a study of beta chain features in type 1 diabetes. Study-level background: There were 107,917,701 sorted cells examined across all samples. Overall study results and limits: The study found moderately but significantly shorter TCRB CDR3s in all four CD4+ subsets of Type 1 diabetes patients. Naive, central memory and Treg TCRB repertoires appeared more alike in patients than in healthy donors. Using cDNA template may skew counts toward highly expressing activated cells.

This clone was recorded a few times. The antigen remains undetermined. The CDR3 consists of 15 residues. Germline V gives CDR1 MNHEY, CDR2 SMNVEV (reference sequence). Germline trimming cut 8 bases from V and 0 bases from J; bases unmatched to any gene: 7. Sequenced material consisted of expressed TCRB transcripts (all of the isolated RNA was reverse transcribed). The method was immunoSEQ multiplex PCR; TCRdb's version includes in-frame clones alone and lacks a portion of them. There are around 400,000 clones in the sample; roughly 16% occur only once, and approximately 0.02% lies in the top ten. The rearrangement joins TRBV27 to TRBJ2-1; TRBD2 aligns across 7 bases. Material: naive CD4+ T cells from blood. The clonotype originates from a woman younger than 35 in good health. CDR3 DNA sequence: TGTGCCAGCCACTCGGGACTACGCTCCTACAATGAGCAGTTCTTC. Amino acid sequence: CASHSGLRSYNEQFF.